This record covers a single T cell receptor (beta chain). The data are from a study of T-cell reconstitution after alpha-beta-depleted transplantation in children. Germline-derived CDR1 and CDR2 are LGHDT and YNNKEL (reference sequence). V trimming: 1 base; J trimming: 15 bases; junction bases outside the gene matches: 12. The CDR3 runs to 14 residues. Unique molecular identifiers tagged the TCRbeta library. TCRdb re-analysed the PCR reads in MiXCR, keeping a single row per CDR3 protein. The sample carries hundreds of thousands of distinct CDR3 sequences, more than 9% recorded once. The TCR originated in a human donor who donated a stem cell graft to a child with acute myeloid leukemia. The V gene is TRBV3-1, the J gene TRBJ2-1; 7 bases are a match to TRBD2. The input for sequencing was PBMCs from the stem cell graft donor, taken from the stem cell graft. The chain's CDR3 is CASSQVGRWTSPFF. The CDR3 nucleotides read TGTGCCAGCAGCCAAGTGGGCCGGTGGACTAGTCCGTTCTTC.